This T cell receptor beta chain was recovered during a study of blood T cell repertoires in COVID-19. Study as a whole: Italy, Spain and the United States were the sources of the convalescent and acute COVID-19 samples. The cDNA or gDNA used as material had been derived from T cells, B-cell-depleted T cells, or PBMCs.

J was trimmed by 3 bases and V by 10 bases; bases with no gene match: 7. The CDR3 totals 14 residues. Germline CDR1 SNHLY, CDR2 FYNNEI. Original methodology: Cell counts per sample came from amplifying reference gene primers. The repertoire was sequenced with immunoSEQ multiplex PCR; TCRdb's copy has only in-frame clones and lacks some. That table is the source of V, J and clone size, and D and trimming were worked out from the DNA. The sample carries 220,000 or so clones, around 80% recorded once. Sequenced: peripheral blood. The TCR comes from a woman between 70 and 85 years old with acute or convalescent COVID-19. V usage is TRBV2 and J usage is TRBJ2-3; 10 bases map to TRBD2. CDR3 loop: CATRAGGPTDTQYF. The CDR3 bases are TGTGCCACCCGAGCGGGAGGGCCAACAGATACGCAGTATTTT. Looking up the rest from reference TRBV2 and TRBJ2-3 gives the full variable domain: EPEVTQTPSHQVTQMGQEVILRCVPISNHLYFYWYRQILGQKVEFLVSFYNNEISEKSEIFDDQFSVERPDGSNFTLKIRSTKLEDSAMYFCATRAGGPTDTQYFGPGTRLTVL.